Described below is a single TCR beta chain sequence and its context. Its specificity is unknown. Coverage ceases 3 residues before the CDR3 finishes, and the germline J gene fills in the end. This specimen includes other DNA sequences encoding the same CDR3. Produced via immunoSEQ multiplex PCR; TCRdb's table is partial and in-frame only. The sample table includes roughly 22,000 clones. Cervical HPV DNA detected by MY09/MY11 PCR, typed by dot-blot. The data originate from a study of T cells in women clearing cervical HPV infection. Turning to the study itself: Control women cleared a single incident HPV16 infection within 12 months. With HLA typing for only a few women, HLA confounding remains possible.

Trimming shortened V by 1 base and J by 5 bases, and 5 bases separated the two germline ends. Germline V gives CDR1 GTSNPN, CDR2 SVGIG (reference sequence). The CDR3 spans 11 residues. Study conclusions and caveats: CIN3+ cases had significantly higher TCR repertoire richness than controls, but evenness did not differ.

The sequenced sample was blood buffy coat. This TCR was recovered from a woman between 18 and 70 years old with a cervical HPV16 infection that either progressed to CIN3+ or cleared (not recorded which). The chain carries TRBV30 and TRBJ2-5, with a tentative D call TRBD2 (5 bases). The CDR3 bases that were read are TGTGCCTGGAGTGGAGGGGAGACC. Protein product: CAWSGGET. The whole CDR3 protein reads CAWSGGETQYF.